Below, 30 T cell receptor beta chains from the same sample are listed, as sequenced in a study of shared clonotypes between healthy human individuals. Clones were sequenced by immunoSEQ multiplex PCR, and TCRdb holds only the in-frame ones, with some missing. The sample lists about 1.5 million clones; roughly 96% were seen once. Specimen: naive CD4+ T cells sorted from blood. Subset meaning: CD45RA+ positively selected. The receptors come from a young man in good health.

The V and J genes are TRBV19 and TRBJ1-5; 10 bases line up with TRBD1. V was pared by 5 bases and J by 7 bases, with 23 bases of the junction left unmatched. The CDR3 has 20 residues. Germline values: CDR1 LNHDA, CDR2 SQIVND (reference sequence). Written as DNA, the CDR3 is TGTGCCAGTAGTCCGAGACAGGGGGCTCCCCGTGTGCTCCAATGGCAGCCCCAGCATTTT. This sequence encodes CASSPRQGAPRVLQWQPQHF.

The chain carries TRBV6-4 and TRBJ1-2; the D gene is possibly TRBD1 (5 bases). Per the germline V gene, CDR1 is MRHNA and CDR2 is SNTAGT. The CDR3 runs to 14 residues. V gave up 0 bases and J gave up 4 bases, with 9 bases separating them. The CDR3 nucleotides are TGTGCCAGCAGTGACTCTGCAGGGATCTATGGCTACACCTTC. Amino acid sequence: CASSDSAGIYGYTF.

This chain links TRBV30 with TRBJ1-2; D is undetermined. Per the germline V gene, CDR1 is GTSNPN and CDR2 is SVGIG (reference sequence). The CDR3 is made up of 13 amino acids. V gave up 0 bases and J gave up 9 bases, with 14 bases separating them. The CDR3 loop reads CAWSVLVGWSYTF. In DNA form, the CDR3 reads TGTGCCTGGAGTGTACTTGTAGGTTGGAGCTACACCTTC.

This clone turned up a few times. This rearrangement joins TRBV30 to TRBJ1-2; 7 bases fit TRBD1. Germline CDR1 GTSNPN, CDR2 SVGIG (reference sequence). Germline trimming cut 7 bases from V and 4 bases from J; bases unmatched to any gene: 9. CDR3 length: 13 residues. CDR3 region: CASFPGGIYGYTF. The CDR3 DNA sequence: TGTGCCTCCTTCCCAGGGGGTATCTATGGCTACACCTTC.

The chain joins TRBV10-2 to TRBJ1-5; TRBD1 matches at 8 bases. V lost 3 bases and J lost 3; bases outside the gene matches: 4. Germline V lookup: CDR1 WSHSY, CDR2 SAAADI. This CDR3 has 15 residues. The CDR3 spells CASSDSGGDNQPQHF. The CDR3 DNA reads as TGCGCCAGCAGTGATTCAGGGGGCGACAATCAGCCCCAGCATTTT.

V gene TRBV5-1 combines with J gene TRBJ2-5; 11 bases are shared with TRBD2. CDR1 is SGHRS, CDR2 YFSETQ, per germline. The CDR3 is 14 amino acids. With 4 bases clipped from V and 5 bases from J, the junction kept 4 bases outside the gene matches. CDR3 residues: CASSEVAGGETQYF. Written as DNA, the CDR3 is TGCGCCAGCAGCGAGGTAGCGGGAGGGGAGACCCAGTACTTC.

The chain recombines TRBV27 with TRBJ2-7; D not certain. In germline, CDR1 is MNHEY, CDR2 SMNVEV (reference sequence). This CDR3 has 16 residues. Trimming removed 1 base from V and 4 bases from J, with 17 bases in between. The CDR3 DNA sequence: TGTGCCAGCAGTTTATTAAACTACGATAACAGATACGAGCAGTACTTC. As protein: CASSLLNYDNRYEQYF.

V and J are TRBV28 and TRBJ1-2; 7 nucleotides agree with TRBD1. The germline V gene encodes CDR1 MDHEN and CDR2 SYDVKM. The CDR3 covers 14 residues. V shed 4 bases and J 4 bases; nucleotides not matched to a gene: 6. CDR3 DNA sequence: TGTGCCAGCAGTTCCCCCGGGACAGCCTATGGCTACACCTTC. The encoded protein is CASSSPGTAYGYTF.

This chain links TRBV2 with TRBJ1-3, with TRBD1 matching 7 bases. V shed 4 bases and J 4 bases; nucleotides not matched to a gene: 7. Germline V gives CDR1 SNHLY, CDR2 FYNNEI. This CDR3 contains 15 residues. The chain's CDR3 is CASSAEQGPGNTIYF. CDR3 nucleotide sequence: TGTGCCAGCAGTGCCGAACAGGGGCCCGGAAACACCATATATTTT.

The chain recombines TRBV7-3 with TRBJ2-7; D remains ambiguous. This CDR3 has 14 residues. V lost 5 bases, J lost 2 bases, and 13 bases lay in between. Germline CDR1 is SGHTA and CDR2 is FQGTGA. Here the CDR3 reads CASSPPGRPYEQYF. Here the CDR3 DNA reads TGTGCCAGCAGCCCCCCTGGACGGCCCTACGAGCAGTACTTC.

The genes are TRBV25-1 and TRBJ1-1; D possibly corresponds to TRBD1 (5 bases). Germline lookup yields CDR1 MGHDK and CDR2 SYGVNS. This CDR3 spans 14 amino acids. The V gene lost 3 bases and the J gene lost 4 bases, with 12 bases spanning the gap. The CDR3 is CASSDQGWSTEAFF. In nucleotides, the CDR3 is TGTGCCAGCAGTGATCAGGGTTGGAGCACTGAAGCTTTCTTT.

The sample holds one count of this clone. The gene calls are TRBV7-9 and TRBJ2-2; D unresolved. From germline, CDR1 is SEHNR and CDR2 FQNEAQ (reference sequence). The CDR3 is 14 amino acids. Trimming took 5 bases from V and 3 from J, leaving 10 bases between them. The CDR3 coding sequence is TGTGCCAGCAGCGATGCTAGATACACCGGGGAGCTGTTTTTT. It yields the protein CASSDARYTGELFF.

The CDR3 spells CASSELVEQYF. CDR3 sequence (DNA): TGTGCCAGCAGTGAACTAGTCGAGCAGTACTTC. The chain couples TRBV2 to TRBJ2-7; D gene uncertain. CDR1 and CDR2 from the germline V gene are SNHLY and FYNNEI. The length of the CDR3 is 11 residues. Trimming left V 2 bases short and J 6 bases short, with 5 bases between.

CDR3 protein: CASSQDPGGRKPQHF. CDR3 nucleotide sequence: TGCGCCAGCAGCCAAGACCCTGGGGGGCGCAAGCCCCAGCATTTT. The chain recombines TRBV4-1 with TRBJ1-5; a possible D gene is TRBD1 (6 bases). Germline CDR1 MGHRA, CDR2 YSYEKL. Trimming cost V 0 bases and J 8 bases, with 14 bases left between them. The length of the CDR3 is 15 residues.

In this sample, this clone turned up once. The chain joins TRBV5-4 to TRBJ2-7, with 8 bases that match TRBD2. V lost 4 bases to trimming and J lost 3 bases; unmatched junction nucleotides: 3. The CDR3 is 13 amino acids. CDR1 SGHNT and CDR2 YYREEE come from the germline V gene (reference sequence). The CDR3 reads CASSTGTSYEQYF. The CDR3 DNA reads as TGTGCCAGCAGCACCGGGACTAGCTACGAGCAGTACTTC. The full variable domain, in which reference TRBV5-4 and TRBJ2-7 provide the parts outside the CDR3, is ETGVTQSPTHLIKTRGQQVTLRCSSQSGHNTVSWYQQALGQGPQFIFQYYREEENGRGNFPPRFSGLQFPNYSSELNVNALELDDSALYLCASSTGTSYEQYFGPGTRLTVT.

The V and J genes are TRBV11-2 and TRBJ2-3; TRBD2 matches at 7 bases. Germline V CDR1 and CDR2: SGHAT, FQNNGV. Trimming removed 5 bases from V and 2 bases from J; junction bases left unmatched: 10. The CDR3 spans 16 residues. The CDR3 nucleotides are TGTGCCAGCAGCCCATTACATGGGAGGGTCACAGATACGCAGTATTTT. This gives the protein CASSPLHGRVTDTQYF. Full variable domain (outside the CDR3, taken from reference TRBV11-2 and TRBJ2-3): EAGVAQSPRYKIIEKRQSVAFWCNPISGHATLYWYQQILGQGPKLLIQFQNNGVVDDSQLPKDRFSAERLKGVDSTLKIQPAKLEDSAVYLCASSPLHGRVTDTQYFGPGTRLTVL.

This sequence joins TRBV6-1 and TRBJ2-7; D possibly corresponds to TRBD2 (6 bases). The CDR3 spans 14 residues. Germline CDR1 reads MNHNS; CDR2 reads SASEGT. Trimming cost V 4 bases and J 0 bases, with 10 bases left between them. The CDR3 sequence: CASSALAASYEQYF. The DNA for the CDR3 is TGTGCCAGCAGTGCTTTAGCGGCCTCCTACGAGCAGTACTTC.

The V and J genes are TRBV7-9 and TRBJ2-1; TRBD2 agrees at 8 bases. Germline V lookup: CDR1 SEHNR, CDR2 FQNEAQ (reference sequence). This CDR3 has 15 residues. Losses at the gene ends were 4 bases for V and 5 bases for J; bases not matched to a gene: 7. The CDR3 DNA reads TGTGCCAGCAGCTCCTCCGGGACTAGGAACAATGAGCAGTTCTTC. Its protein product is CASSSSGTRNNEQFF.

This clone was seen once. The chain uses TRBV28 and TRBJ1-3; D unclear. This CDR3 spans 14 amino acids. Looked up from germline, CDR1 is MDHEN and CDR2 is SYDVKM. V was clipped by 6 bases and J by 2 bases, with 11 bases between them. As DNA, the CDR3 is TGTGCCAGCAGAGATAGGAATACTGGAAACACCATATATTTT. As protein: CASRDRNTGNTIYF.

The rearrangement uses TRBV18 and TRBJ2-5; 7 bases fit TRBD2. Germline trimming cut 2 bases from V and 4 bases from J; bases unmatched to any gene: 7. The CDR3 length is 15 residues. Germline loops: CDR1 KGHSH, CDR2 LQKENI. The CDR3 DNA is TGTGCCAGCTCACCAAGCGGGGCGAAAGGAGAGACCCAGTACTTC. Its protein is CASSPSGAKGETQYF.

This chain links TRBV5-1 with TRBJ1-1; D remains unclear. CDR3 size: 15 residues. V lost 2 bases to trimming and J lost 3 bases, with 14 bases between them. Germline loops: CDR1 SGHRS, CDR2 YFSETQ. The CDR3 DNA reads TGCGCCAGCAGCTTAACCCGGGCCGGATACACTGAAGCTTTCTTT. This codes for CASSLTRAGYTEAFF.

This clone was counted between two and nine times. The chain couples TRBV2 to TRBJ2-5; D is uncertain. Germline assignment: CDR1 SNHLY and CDR2 FYNNEI. The CDR3 runs to 15 residues. The V gene lost 1 base and the J gene lost 4 bases, with 13 bases spanning the gap. CDR3 protein: CASSEESSQGETQYF. CDR3 bases: TGTGCCAGCAGTGAAGAGTCTAGTCAAGGAGAGACCCAGTACTTC.

This clone came up once. The rearrangement links TRBV18 to TRBJ2-1; TRBD1 agrees at 11 bases. Trimming cost V 4 bases and J 6 bases; bases outside gene matches: 8. This CDR3 region has 16 residues. In germline, CDR1 is KGHSH, CDR2 LQKENI. The CDR3 is CASSLPLGQGANEQFF. CDR3 DNA: TGTGCCAGCTCACTGCCCTTAGGACAGGGGGCCAATGAGCAGTTCTTC.

This clone was observed once. CDR3 residues: CAISEVAGGTGNQPQHF. The CDR3 DNA follows: TGTGCCATCAGTGAGGTGGCAGGGGGCACGGGCAATCAGCCCCAGCATTTT. The chain has TRBV10-3 and TRBJ1-5; TRBD1 agrees at 8 bases. CDR1 is ENHRY, CDR2 SYGVKD, per germline. This CDR3 region has 17 residues. V lost 2 bases to trimming and J lost 2 bases; unmatched junction nucleotides: 8.

This chain joins TRBV5-1 and TRBJ1-3; unclear D gene. Looked up from germline, CDR1 is SGHRS and CDR2 is YFSETQ. This CDR3 has 13 residues. Between the trimmed V and J ends, which lost 3 bases and 0 bases, there was a span of 4 bases. The CDR3 sequence is CASSSHSGNTIYF. CDR3 DNA: TGCGCCAGCAGCTCCCACTCTGGAAACACCATATATTTT.

The chain uses TRBV28 and TRBJ2-1; no firm D call. V lost 4 bases and J 9 bases, leaving 10 bases between the germline ends. Germline assignment: CDR1 MDHEN and CDR2 SYDVKM. The CDR3 extends over 12 amino acids. The DNA of the CDR3 is TGTGCCAGCAGTTCGAGGTACGGTGAGCAGTTCTTC. Protein sequence: CASSSRYGEQFF.

V gene TRBV7-8 combines with J gene TRBJ2-2, with 9 bases fitting TRBD1. The junction had 9 bases not matched to a gene; V was cut back by 5 bases and J by 8 bases. Germline-derived CDR1 and CDR2 are SGHVS and FQNEAQ. CDR3 length: 15 amino acids. DNA of the CDR3: TGTGCCAGCAGCCCCCGGGACAGGGTCTCTGGGGAGCTGTTTTTT. Protein: CASSPRDRVSGELFF.

The J gene is TRBJ1-2, the V gene TRBV5-1; perhaps TRBD1 as D (6 bases). The CDR3 consists of 16 residues. In germline, CDR1 is SGHRS, CDR2 YFSETQ. V lost 4 bases and J lost 6, with 22 bases in between. The CDR3 sequence is CASSLPLTGPGDGYTF. In DNA form, the CDR3 reads TGCGCCAGCAGCCTGCCACTTACAGGGCCGGGGGATGGCTACACCTTC.

The chain joins TRBV15 to TRBJ2-7; no clear D. From germline, CDR1 is LNHNV and CDR2 YYDKDF (reference sequence). Trimming took off 1 base at V and 2 bases at J, with 15 bases between the two ends. The CDR3 runs to 16 residues. Written as DNA, the CDR3 is TGTGCCACCAGCAGAGCAGGCCTGGACGACGCCTACGAGCAGTACTTC. Amino acids: CATSRAGLDDAYEQYF.

In DNA, the CDR3 is TGTGCCAGCAGCTTTCGCATATTAGAGACCCAGTACTTC. Its protein is CASSFRILETQYF. The chain links TRBV5-6 to TRBJ2-5; D remains unclear. Trimming stripped 2 bases from V and 4 bases from J, with 9 bases between. The CDR3 consists of 13 residues. Germline V gene data show CDR1 as SGHDT and CDR2 as YYEEEE.